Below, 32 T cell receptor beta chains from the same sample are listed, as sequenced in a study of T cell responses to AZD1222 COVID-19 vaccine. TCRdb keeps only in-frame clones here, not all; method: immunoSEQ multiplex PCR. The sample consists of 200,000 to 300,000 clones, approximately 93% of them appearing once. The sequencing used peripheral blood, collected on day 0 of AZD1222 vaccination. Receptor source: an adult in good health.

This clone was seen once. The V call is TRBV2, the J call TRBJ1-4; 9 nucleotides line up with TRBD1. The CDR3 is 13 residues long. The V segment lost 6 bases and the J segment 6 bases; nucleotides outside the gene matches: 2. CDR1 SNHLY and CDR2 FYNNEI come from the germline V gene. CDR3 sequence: CASRRTGDEKLFF. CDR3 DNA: TGTGCCAGCAGAAGGACAGGGGATGAAAAACTGTTTTTT.

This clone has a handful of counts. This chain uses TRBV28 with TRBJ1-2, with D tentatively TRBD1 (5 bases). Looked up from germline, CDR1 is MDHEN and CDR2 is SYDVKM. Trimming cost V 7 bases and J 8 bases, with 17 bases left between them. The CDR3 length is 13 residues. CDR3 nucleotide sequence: TGTGCCAGCACCCTGGGGCGAGCTGGAGGCTACACCTTC. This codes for CASTLGRAGGYTF.

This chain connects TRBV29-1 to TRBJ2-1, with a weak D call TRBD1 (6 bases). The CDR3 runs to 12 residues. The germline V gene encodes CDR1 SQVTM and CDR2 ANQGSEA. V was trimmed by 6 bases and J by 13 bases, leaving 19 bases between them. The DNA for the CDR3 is TGCAGCGTGGGGGAAGGGGGTGGCGCCCAGTTCTTC. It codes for CSVGEGGGAQFF.

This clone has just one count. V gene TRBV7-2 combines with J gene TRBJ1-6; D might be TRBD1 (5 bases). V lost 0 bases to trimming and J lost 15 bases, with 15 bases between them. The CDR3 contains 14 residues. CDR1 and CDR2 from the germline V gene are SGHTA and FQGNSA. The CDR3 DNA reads TGTGCCAGCAGCTTAGCAGGACAAGAAGACGGCCTCCACTTT. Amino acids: CASSLAGQEDGLHF.

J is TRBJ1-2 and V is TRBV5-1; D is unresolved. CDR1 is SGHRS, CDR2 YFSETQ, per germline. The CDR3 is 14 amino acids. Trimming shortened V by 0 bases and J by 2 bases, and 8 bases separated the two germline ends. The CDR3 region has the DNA TGCGCCAGCAGCTTGGGAGGAGCAAACTATGGCTACACCTTC. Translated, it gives CASSLGGANYGYTF.

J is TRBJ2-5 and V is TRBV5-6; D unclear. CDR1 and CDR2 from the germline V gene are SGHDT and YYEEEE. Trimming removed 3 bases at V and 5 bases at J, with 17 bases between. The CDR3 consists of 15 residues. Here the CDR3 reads CASSSLGQSWETQYF. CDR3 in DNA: TGTGCCAGCAGCTCTCTGGGTCAGTCATGGGAGACCCAGTACTTC.

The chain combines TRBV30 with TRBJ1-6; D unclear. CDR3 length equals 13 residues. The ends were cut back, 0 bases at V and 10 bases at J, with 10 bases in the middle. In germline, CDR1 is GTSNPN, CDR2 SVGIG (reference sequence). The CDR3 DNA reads TGTGCCTGGAGTGTAAAGCCTAGATCACCCCTCCACTTT. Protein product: CAWSVKPRSPLHF.

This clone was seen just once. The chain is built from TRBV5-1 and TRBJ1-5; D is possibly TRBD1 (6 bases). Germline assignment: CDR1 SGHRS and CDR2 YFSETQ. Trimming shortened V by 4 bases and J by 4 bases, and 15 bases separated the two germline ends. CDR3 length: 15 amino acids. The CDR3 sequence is CASSPGGGSNQPQHF. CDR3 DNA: TGCGCCAGCAGCCCGGGAGGGGGATCTAATCAGCCCCAGCATTTT.

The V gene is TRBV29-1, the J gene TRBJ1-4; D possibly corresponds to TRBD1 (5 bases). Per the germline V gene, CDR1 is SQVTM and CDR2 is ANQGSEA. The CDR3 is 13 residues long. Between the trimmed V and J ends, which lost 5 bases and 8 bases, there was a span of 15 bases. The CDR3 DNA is TGCAGCGTTCAAGGGACCGCCCGGGAAAAACTGTTTTTT. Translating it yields CSVQGTAREKLFF.

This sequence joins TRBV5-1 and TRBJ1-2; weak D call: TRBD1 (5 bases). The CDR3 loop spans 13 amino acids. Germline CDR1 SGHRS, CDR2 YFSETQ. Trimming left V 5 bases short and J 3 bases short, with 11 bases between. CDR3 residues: CASRPDSYYGYTF. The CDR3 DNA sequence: TGCGCCAGCAGACCAGACAGCTACTATGGCTACACCTTC.

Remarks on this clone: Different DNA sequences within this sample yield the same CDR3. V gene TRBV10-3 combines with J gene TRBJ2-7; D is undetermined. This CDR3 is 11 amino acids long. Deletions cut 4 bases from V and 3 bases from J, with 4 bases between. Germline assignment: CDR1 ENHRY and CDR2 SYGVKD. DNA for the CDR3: TGTGCCATCAGTGCAGGCTACGAGCAGTACTTC. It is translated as CAISAGYEQYF.

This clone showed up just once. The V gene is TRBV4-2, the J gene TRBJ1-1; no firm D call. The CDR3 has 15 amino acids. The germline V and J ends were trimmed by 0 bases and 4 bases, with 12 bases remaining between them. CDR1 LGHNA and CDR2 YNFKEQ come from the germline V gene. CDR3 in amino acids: CASSQEMGIGTEAFF. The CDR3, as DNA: TGTGCCAGCAGCCAAGAGATGGGGATAGGCACTGAAGCTTTCTTT.

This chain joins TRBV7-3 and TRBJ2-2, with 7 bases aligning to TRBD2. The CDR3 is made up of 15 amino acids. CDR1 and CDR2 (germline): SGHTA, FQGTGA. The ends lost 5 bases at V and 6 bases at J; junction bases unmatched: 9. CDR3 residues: CASSPTSSGAGELFF. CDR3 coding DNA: TGTGCCAGCAGCCCGACTAGCAGCGGGGCCGGGGAGCTGTTTTTT.

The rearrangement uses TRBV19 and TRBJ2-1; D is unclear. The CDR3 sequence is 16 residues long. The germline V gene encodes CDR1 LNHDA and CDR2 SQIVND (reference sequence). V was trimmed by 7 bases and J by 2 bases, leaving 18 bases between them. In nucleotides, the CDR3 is TGTGCCAGTACGCCCAGCCCGTCCGGACCCTACAATGAGCAGTTCTTC. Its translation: CASTPSPSGPYNEQFF.

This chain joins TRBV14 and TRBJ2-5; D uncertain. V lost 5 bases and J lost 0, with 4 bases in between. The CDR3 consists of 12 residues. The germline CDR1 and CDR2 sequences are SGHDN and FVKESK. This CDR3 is CASSAYQETQYF. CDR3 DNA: TGTGCCAGCAGCGCCTACCAAGAGACCCAGTACTTC.

CDR3 amino acids: CASTFSGADGYTF. CDR3 DNA sequence: TGCGCCAGCACCTTCAGCGGGGCGGATGGCTACACCTTC. This rearrangement joins TRBV10-2 to TRBJ1-2; D is perhaps TRBD1 (5 bases). The CDR3 is 13 residues long. The V gene's germline CDR1 is WSHSY and CDR2 SAAADI. The V gene lost 7 bases and the J gene lost 6 bases, with 15 bases spanning the gap.

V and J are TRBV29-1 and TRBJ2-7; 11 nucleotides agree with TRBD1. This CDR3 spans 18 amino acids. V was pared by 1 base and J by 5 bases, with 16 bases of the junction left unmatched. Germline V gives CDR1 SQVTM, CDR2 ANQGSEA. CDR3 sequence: CSVEGISGQGAHGNEQYF. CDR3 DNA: TGCAGCGTTGAAGGGATTTCAGGACAGGGGGCTCATGGCAACGAGCAGTACTTC.

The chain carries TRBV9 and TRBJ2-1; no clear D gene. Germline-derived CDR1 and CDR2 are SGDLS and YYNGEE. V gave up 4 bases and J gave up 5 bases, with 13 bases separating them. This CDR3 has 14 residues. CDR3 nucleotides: TGTGCCAGCAGCCCTCGGACCGATAACAATGAGCAGTTCTTC. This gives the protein CASSPRTDNNEQFF.

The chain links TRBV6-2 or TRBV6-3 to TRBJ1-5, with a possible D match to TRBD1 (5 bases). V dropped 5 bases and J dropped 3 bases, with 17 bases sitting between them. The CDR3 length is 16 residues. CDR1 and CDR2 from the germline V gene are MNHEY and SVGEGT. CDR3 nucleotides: TGTGCCAGCAGTGGGAGGGGCGTCTTGGTCAATCAGCCCCAGCATTTT. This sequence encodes CASSGRGVLVNQPQHF.

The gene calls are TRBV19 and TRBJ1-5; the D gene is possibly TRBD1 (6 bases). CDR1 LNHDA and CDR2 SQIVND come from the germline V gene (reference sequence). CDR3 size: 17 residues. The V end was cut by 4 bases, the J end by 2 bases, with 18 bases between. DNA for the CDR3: TGTGCCAGTAGTAAGGGGGGGCCCGGGGAGGGCAATCAGCCCCAGCATTTT. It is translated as CASSKGGPGEGNQPQHF.

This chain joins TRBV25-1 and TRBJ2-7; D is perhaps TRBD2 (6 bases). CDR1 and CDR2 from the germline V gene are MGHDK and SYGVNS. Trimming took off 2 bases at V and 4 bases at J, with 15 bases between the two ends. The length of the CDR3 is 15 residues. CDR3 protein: CASSEPGDRGYEQYF. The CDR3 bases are TGTGCCAGCAGTGAACCGGGGGACCGGGGATACGAGCAGTACTTC.

The CDR3 DNA follows: TGTGCCAGCAGCGCCGGGACAGAAGAAAAACTGTTTTTT. This translates into CASSAGTEEKLFF. The rearrangement links TRBV12-3 or TRBV12-4 to TRBJ1-4; 7 nucleotides line up with TRBD1. This CDR3 is 13 amino acids long. V was clipped by 6 bases and J by 8 bases; unmatched bases: 6.

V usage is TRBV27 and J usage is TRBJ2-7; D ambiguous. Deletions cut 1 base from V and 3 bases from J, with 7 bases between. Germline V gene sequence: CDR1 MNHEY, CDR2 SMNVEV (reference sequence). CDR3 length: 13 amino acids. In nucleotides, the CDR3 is TGTGCCAGCAGTTTATATCGTGGCTACGAGCAGTACTTC. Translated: CASSLYRGYEQYF.

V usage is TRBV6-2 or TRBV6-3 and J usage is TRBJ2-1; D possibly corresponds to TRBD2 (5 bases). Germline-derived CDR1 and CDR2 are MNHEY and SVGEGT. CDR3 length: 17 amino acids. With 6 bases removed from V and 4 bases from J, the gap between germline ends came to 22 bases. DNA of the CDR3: TGTGCCAGCAGCTTTCGGGATCGGGCGGAGAATTACAATGAGCAGTTCTTC. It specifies CASSFRDRAENYNEQFF.

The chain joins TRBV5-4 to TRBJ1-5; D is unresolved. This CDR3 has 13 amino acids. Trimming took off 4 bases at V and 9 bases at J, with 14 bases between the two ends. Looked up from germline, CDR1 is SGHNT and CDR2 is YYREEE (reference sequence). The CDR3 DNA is TGTGCCAGCAGCGAGACACCCGCAGGGCCCCAGCATTTT. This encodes CASSETPAGPQHF.

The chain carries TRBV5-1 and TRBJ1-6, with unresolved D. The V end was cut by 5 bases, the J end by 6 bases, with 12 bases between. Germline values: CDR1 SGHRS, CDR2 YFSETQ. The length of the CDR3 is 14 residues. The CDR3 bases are TGCGCCAGCAGGCCGATCACGTCTAATTCACCCCTCCACTTT. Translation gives CASRPITSNSPLHF.

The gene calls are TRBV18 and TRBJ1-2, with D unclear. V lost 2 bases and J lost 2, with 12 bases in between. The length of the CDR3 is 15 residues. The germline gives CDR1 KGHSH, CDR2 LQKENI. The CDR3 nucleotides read TGTGCCAGCTCACCATTGACGGTTTTCAACTATGGCTACACCTTC. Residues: CASSPLTVFNYGYTF. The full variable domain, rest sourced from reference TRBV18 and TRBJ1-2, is NAGVMQNPRHLVRRRGQEARLRCSPMKGHSHVYWYRQLPEEGLKFMVYLQKENIIDESGMPKERFSAEFPKEGPSILRIQQVVRGDSAAYFCASSPLTVFNYGYTFGSGTRLTVV.

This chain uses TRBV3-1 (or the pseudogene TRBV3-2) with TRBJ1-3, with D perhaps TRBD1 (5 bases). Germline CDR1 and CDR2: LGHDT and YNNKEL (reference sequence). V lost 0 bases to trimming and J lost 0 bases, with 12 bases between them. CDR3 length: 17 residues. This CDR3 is CASSQDQGAFSGNTIYF. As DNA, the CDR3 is TGTGCCAGCAGCCAAGATCAGGGAGCGTTCTCTGGAAACACCATATATTTT.

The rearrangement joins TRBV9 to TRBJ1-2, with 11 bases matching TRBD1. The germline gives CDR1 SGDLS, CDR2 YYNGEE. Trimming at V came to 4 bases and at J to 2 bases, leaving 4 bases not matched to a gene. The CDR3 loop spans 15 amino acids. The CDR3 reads CASSLGTGGNYGYTF. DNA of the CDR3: TGTGCCAGCAGCCTAGGGACAGGGGGGAACTATGGCTACACCTTC.

The CDR3 loop reads CASSLPAVNTEAFF. As DNA, the CDR3 is TGCGCCAGCAGCCTCCCCGCAGTGAACACTGAAGCTTTCTTT. This chain uses TRBV5-1 with TRBJ1-1; D is unresolved. The CDR3 covers 14 residues. Looked up from germline, CDR1 is SGHRS and CDR2 is YFSETQ. V was trimmed by 4 bases and J by 0 bases, leaving 10 bases between them.

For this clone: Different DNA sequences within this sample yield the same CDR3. For the CDR3, the DNA is TGCGCCAGCAGCTTGGACAGGGCCTACGAGCAGTACTTC. Translated: CASSLDRAYEQYF. The chain is built from TRBV5-1 and TRBJ2-7, with D possibly being TRBD1 (6 bases). The CDR3 consists of 13 residues. The V end lost 0 bases, the J end lost 2 bases, and 6 bases lay between the germline ends. Germline loops: CDR1 SGHRS, CDR2 YFSETQ.

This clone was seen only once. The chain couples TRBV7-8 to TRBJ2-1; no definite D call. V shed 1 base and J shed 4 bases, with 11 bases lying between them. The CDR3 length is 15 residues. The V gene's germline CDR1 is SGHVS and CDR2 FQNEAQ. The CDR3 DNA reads TGTGCCAGCAGCTTAGTGTGGGCTGGATACAATGAGCAGTTCTTC. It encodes CASSLVWAGYNEQFF. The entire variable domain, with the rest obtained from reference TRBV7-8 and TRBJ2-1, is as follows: GAGVSQSPRYKVAKRGQDVALRCDPISGHVSLFWYQQALGQGPEFLTYFQNEAQLDKSGLPSDRFFAERPEGSVSTLKIQRTQQEDSAVYLCASSLVWAGYNEQFFGPGTRLTVL.